This T cell receptor (beta chain) was identified in a study of blood T cells in healthy people across ages. Only a few counts were recorded for this clonotype. The antigen is unknown. The V end lost 1 base, the J end lost 5 bases, and 13 bases lay between the germline ends. Looked up from germline, CDR1 is ENHRY and CDR2 is SYGVKD. This CDR3 contains 15 residues. For every donor, a draw yielded roughly 10 milliliters of peripheral blood. Through a sample-barcoded 5' primer and a J-beta primer mix, a second PCR was run for roughly 6 to 11 cycles. TCRdb fed the 5' RACE reads into MiXCR, producing one record per CDR3 protein. The data hold around 1,000,000 distinct CDR3 sequences, with roughly two fifths observed a single time. Study results and limitations: Changes in expanded clonotypes were possibly confounded, as the CMV status of donors was unknown.

The J gene is TRBJ2-3, the V gene TRBV10-3, with D hard to call. Sequenced material: blood. The sequence was collected from a man younger than 35 in good health. CDR3 coding DNA: TGTGCCATCAGTGAGTTGGGCGACCGATTAGATACGCAGTATTTT. Its protein is CAISELGDRLDTQYF.